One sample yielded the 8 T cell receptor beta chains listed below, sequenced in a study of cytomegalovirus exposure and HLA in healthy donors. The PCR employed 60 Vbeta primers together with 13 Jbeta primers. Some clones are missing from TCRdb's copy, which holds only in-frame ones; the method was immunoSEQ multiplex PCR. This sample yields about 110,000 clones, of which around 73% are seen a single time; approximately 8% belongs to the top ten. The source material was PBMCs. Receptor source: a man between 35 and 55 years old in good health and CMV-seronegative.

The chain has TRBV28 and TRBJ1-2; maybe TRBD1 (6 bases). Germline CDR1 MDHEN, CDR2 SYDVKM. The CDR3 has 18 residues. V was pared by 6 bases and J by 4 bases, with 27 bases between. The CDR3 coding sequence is TGTGCCAGCAGCCGACAGGACTCGCTTGAGGATACCATCTATGGCTACACCTTC. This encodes CASSRQDSLEDTIYGYTF.

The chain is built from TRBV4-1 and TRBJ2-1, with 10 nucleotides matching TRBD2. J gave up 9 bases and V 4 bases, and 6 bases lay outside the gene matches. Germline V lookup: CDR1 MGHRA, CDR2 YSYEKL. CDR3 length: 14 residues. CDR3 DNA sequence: TGCGCCAGCAGCCTTCTAGCGGGGGCCACTGAGCAGTTCTTC. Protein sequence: CASSLLAGATEQFF.

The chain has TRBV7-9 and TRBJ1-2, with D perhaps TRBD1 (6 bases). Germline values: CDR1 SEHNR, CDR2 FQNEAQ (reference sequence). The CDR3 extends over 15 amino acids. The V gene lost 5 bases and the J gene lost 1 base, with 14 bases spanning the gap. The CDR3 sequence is CASSPTGGVNYGYTF. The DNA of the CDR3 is TGTGCCAGCAGCCCGACAGGAGGCGTTAACTATGGCTACACCTTC.

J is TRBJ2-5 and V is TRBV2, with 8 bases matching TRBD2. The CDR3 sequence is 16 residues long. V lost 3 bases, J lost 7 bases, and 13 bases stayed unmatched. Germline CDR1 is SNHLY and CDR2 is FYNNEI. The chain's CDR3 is CASSDLRAGVGGTQYF. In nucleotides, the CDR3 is TGTGCCAGCAGTGACCTTAGAGCGGGGGTAGGCGGGACCCAGTACTTC. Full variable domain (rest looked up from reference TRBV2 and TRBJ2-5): EPEVTQTPSHQVTQMGQEVILRCVPISNHLYFYWYRQILGQKVEFLVSFYNNEISEKSEIFDDQFSVERPDGSNFTLKIRSTKLEDSAMYFCASSDLRAGVGGTQYFGPGTRLLVL.

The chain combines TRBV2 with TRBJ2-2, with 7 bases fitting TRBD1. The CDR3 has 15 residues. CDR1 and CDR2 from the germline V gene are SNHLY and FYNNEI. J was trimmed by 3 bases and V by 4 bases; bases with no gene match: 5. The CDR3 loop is CASSGDSPYTGELFF. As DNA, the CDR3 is TGTGCCAGCAGTGGGGACAGCCCATACACCGGGGAGCTGTTTTTT.

The CDR3 reads CASSPGQGAIYEQYF. Written as DNA, the CDR3 is TGTGCCAGCAGCCCGGGACAGGGCGCAATCTACGAGCAGTACTTC. The chain combines TRBV11-2 with TRBJ2-7, with 9 bases fitting TRBD1. Losses at the gene ends were 5 bases for V and 3 bases for J; bases not matched to a gene: 8. This CDR3 spans 15 amino acids. CDR1 is SGHAT, CDR2 FQNNGV, per germline.

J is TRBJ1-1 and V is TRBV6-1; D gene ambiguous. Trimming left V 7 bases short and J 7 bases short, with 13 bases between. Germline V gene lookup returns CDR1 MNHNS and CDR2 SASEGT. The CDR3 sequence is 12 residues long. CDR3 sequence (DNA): TGTGCCAGCACCGAGCAGGAGGTTGAAGCTTTCTTT. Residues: CASTEQEVEAFF.

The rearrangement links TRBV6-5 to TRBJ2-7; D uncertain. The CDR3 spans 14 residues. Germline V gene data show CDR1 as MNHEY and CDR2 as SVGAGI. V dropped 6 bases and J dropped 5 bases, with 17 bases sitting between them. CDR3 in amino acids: CASRPSTQAHEQYF. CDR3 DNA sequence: TGTGCCAGCAGGCCTTCGACCCAGGCCCACGAGCAGTACTTC.